This TCR beta chain was retrieved from a study of blood T cell repertoires in COVID-19. The CDR3 is made up of 16 amino acids. After removal of 2 bases from V and 1 base from J, the junction contained 3 bases not matched to a gene. The germline V gene encodes CDR1 SGHTA and CDR2 FQGTGA. The table came from immunoSEQ multiplex PCR; TCRdb's copy has only in-frame clones and leaves some out. In the table there are just over 300,000 clones, roughly 86% of which are singletons. This chain uses TRBV7-3 with TRBJ2-2; 8 bases line up with TRBD2. The sequence derives from a woman younger than 45 with COVID-19, enrolled during active disease. Sequenced material: peripheral blood. The CDR3 loop is CASSLGLALNTGELFF. In DNA form, the CDR3 reads TGTGCCAGCAGCTTAGGACTAGCCTTGAACACCGGGGAGCTGTTTTTT.